The present entry profiles one T cell receptor (beta chain) with its context. The V gene's germline CDR1 is MNHEY and CDR2 SVGAGI. CDR3 size: 11 residues. Trimming left V 8 bases short and J 5 bases short, with 7 bases between. Clones were read by immunoSEQ multiplex PCR, and TCRdb kept only the in-frame ones, dropping some. The repertoire has under 45,000 clones, over 70% of them found once; the top ten carry about 7%. The sample is drawn from a study of early stage breast cancer tumors. The source of this sequence is a person aged 60 to 70 with breast cancer. The sequenced sample was blood. This chain uses TRBV6-5 with TRBJ1-5; no clear D gene. The CDR3 nucleotides are TGTGCCAGCGGGCTGGATCAGCCCCAGCATTTT. It yields the protein CASGLDQPQHF.